This T cell receptor beta chain was recovered during a study of T cell changes during pregnancy in multiple sclerosis. Produced via immunoSEQ multiplex PCR; TCRdb's table is partial and in-frame only. This table holds approximately 69,000 clones, roughly 91% found once. About this clone itself: Its ends do not fully match the called genes, so a read error is possible.

The input for sequencing was CD4+ T cells from peripheral blood mononuclear cells, taken in the third trimester of pregnancy. The sequence derives from a female donor in good health, enrolled as a control in a pregnancy study.

The CDR3 reads CASSLRGSSYNSPLHF. The CDR3 bases are TGTGCCAGTAGCTTGAGGGGTAGCTCCTATAATTCACCCCTCCACTTT. The V and J genes are TRBV5-6 and TRBJ1-6; D is possibly TRBD1 (5 bases). Germline-derived CDR1 and CDR2 are SGHDT and YYEEEE. This CDR3 has 16 amino acids.